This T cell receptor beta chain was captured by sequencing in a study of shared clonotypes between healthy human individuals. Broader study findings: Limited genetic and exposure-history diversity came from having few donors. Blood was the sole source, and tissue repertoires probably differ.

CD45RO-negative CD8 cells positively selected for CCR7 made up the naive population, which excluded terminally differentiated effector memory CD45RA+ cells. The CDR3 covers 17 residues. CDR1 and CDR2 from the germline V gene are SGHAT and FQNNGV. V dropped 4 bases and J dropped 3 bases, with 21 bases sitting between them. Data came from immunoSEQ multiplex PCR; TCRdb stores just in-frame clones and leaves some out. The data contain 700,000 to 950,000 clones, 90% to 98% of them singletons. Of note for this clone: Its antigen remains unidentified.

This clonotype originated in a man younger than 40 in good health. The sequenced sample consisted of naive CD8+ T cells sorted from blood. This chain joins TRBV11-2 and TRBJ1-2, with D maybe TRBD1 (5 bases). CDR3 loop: CASSSSEGGVDDYGYTF. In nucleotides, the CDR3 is TGTGCCAGCAGCTCATCCGAGGGAGGGGTAGACGACTATGGCTACACCTTC.